One sample yielded the 2 T cell receptor beta chains listed below, sequenced in a study of shared clonotypes between healthy human individuals (dated by TCRdb to 2020 to 2022). The receptor library was made with the immunoSEQ multiplex PCR assay. Drawn from immuneACCESS, this table holds only the in-frame rearrangements with V and J called that TCRdb kept. Clones are partly lost; checked studies trace under half to an unresolved V gene and leave the rest unexplained. The sample data list some 490,000 clones, and roughly 80% of these were observed just once. Approximately 12% of the sample rests with the top ten. Sequenced material: PBMCs. These receptors all stem from a woman in her thirties or forties in good health. Some clones in this sample may be carry-over from other donors' samples.

V is TRBV7-9 and J is TRBJ2-7; the D is unclear. The CDR3 is 12 residues long. V was clipped by 2 bases and J by 5 bases, with 7 bases between them. Germline V gene data show CDR1 as SEHNR and CDR2 as FQNEAQ (reference sequence). CDR3 bases: TGTGCCAGCAGCTTATATGAGGACGAGCAGTACTTC. It translates to CASSLYEDEQYF.

This rearrangement joins TRBV7-6 to TRBJ2-3; no clear D. CDR3 length: 14 residues. Germline CDR1 reads SGHVS; CDR2 reads FNYEAQ. The V end lost 6 bases, the J end lost 0 bases, and 10 bases lay between the germline ends. Here the CDR3 reads CASSVRPSTDTQYF. Written as DNA, the CDR3 is TGTGCCAGCAGTGTCAGGCCTAGCACAGATACGCAGTATTTT.